Below are 29 T cell receptor beta chains sequenced from a single sample in a study of cytomegalovirus exposure and HLA in healthy donors (dated by TCRdb to 2015 to 2018). The method behind the library was the immunoSEQ multiplex PCR assay. The multiplex PCR relied on a mix of 60 forward primers for TCR Vbeta segments and 13 reverse primers for TCR Jbeta segments. Entries here come from immuneACCESS through TCRdb and include only in-frame sequences with V and J called. Some clones fail to appear in such tables; in the studies checked, an unresolved V gene covers under half of the shortfall, and the cause of the remainder is unknown. This sample gives roughly 150,000 clones in total; more than 65% of them show up just once. Approximately 5.5% of the sample is held by the ten biggest clonotypes. The sample comprised PBMCs. These receptors were taken from a man in his thirties or forties in good health and CMV-seropositive.

The genes are TRBV11-3 and TRBJ2-3; tentatively, D is TRBD2 (6 bases). Trimming cost V 1 base and J 2 bases, with 13 bases left between them. In germline, CDR1 is SGHNT, CDR2 YENEEA. The CDR3 has 16 residues. The CDR3 region is CASSLGSGLTTDTQYF. The CDR3 DNA reads as TGTGCCAGCAGCTTAGGGTCGGGACTCACCACAGATACGCAGTATTTT.

J is TRBJ1-4 and V is TRBV2; D uncertain. Deletions cut 5 bases from V and 2 bases from J, with 24 bases between. Germline V gene lookup returns CDR1 SNHLY and CDR2 FYNNEI. The CDR3 consists of 19 residues. Here the CDR3 DNA reads TGTGCCAGCAGTCTGGGAGGGCCCCGCCAAGTGGGGACTAATGAAAAACTGTTTTTT. It translates to CASSLGGPRQVGTNEKLFF.

This clone was counted once. The V gene is TRBV28, the J gene TRBJ2-7; 7 bases are a match to TRBD1. The CDR3 contains 14 residues. Germline values: CDR1 MDHEN, CDR2 SYDVKM. The J segment lost 1 base and the V segment lost 2 bases, leaving 2 bases of the junction unmatched. The CDR3 spells CASSLETGSYEQYF. The CDR3 DNA reads as TGTGCCAGCAGTTTAGAGACAGGGTCCTACGAGCAGTACTTC.

The rearrangement links TRBV9 to TRBJ2-3; D uncertain. The CDR3 consists of 12 residues. The V end lost 4 bases, the J end lost 0 bases, and 3 bases lay between the germline ends. In germline, CDR1 is SGDLS, CDR2 YYNGEE. The CDR3 loop is CASSLSTDTQYF. The CDR3 bases are TGTGCCAGCAGCCTAAGCACAGATACGCAGTATTTT.

The chain links TRBV5-1 to TRBJ2-1; 8 bases line up with TRBD2. The CDR3 has 16 residues. The germline V gene encodes CDR1 SGHRS and CDR2 YFSETQ. The V gene end was trimmed by 0 bases and the J gene end by 0 bases; junction bases not matched to a gene: 2. CDR3 region: CASSLVAGGSYNEQFF. CDR3 DNA: TGCGCCAGCAGCTTGGTTGCGGGAGGCTCCTACAATGAGCAGTTCTTC. The entire variable domain, with the rest obtained from reference TRBV5-1 and TRBJ2-1, is as follows: KAGVTQTPRYLIKTRGQQVTLSCSPISGHRSVSWYQQTPGQGLQFLFEYFSETQRNKGNFPGRFSGRQFSNSRSEMNVSTLELGDSALYLCASSLVAGGSYNEQFFGPGTRLTVL.

In this sample, this clone turned up a few times. This chain connects TRBV7-2 to TRBJ1-2, with D maybe TRBD1 (5 bases). CDR1 and CDR2 (germline): SGHTA, FQGNSA. The CDR3 covers 12 residues. V dropped 4 bases and J dropped 4 bases, with 7 bases sitting between them. Here the CDR3 reads CASSSGFYGYTF. The CDR3 bases are TGTGCCAGCAGCTCAGGGTTCTATGGCTACACCTTC.

This clone was seen only once. This rearrangement joins TRBV5-8 to TRBJ2-2; 10 bases match TRBD2. The CDR3 contains 16 residues. V was clipped by 1 base and J by 5 bases; unmatched bases: 5. Germline V gene lookup returns CDR1 SGHTS and CDR2 YDEGEE. The CDR3 protein is CASSLRLAGITGELFF. The CDR3 DNA sequence: TGTGCCAGCAGCTTGCGACTAGCGGGTATAACCGGGGAGCTGTTTTTT.

The J gene is TRBJ1-5, the V gene TRBV6-1; D is perhaps TRBD1 (5 bases). V was pared by 6 bases and J by 4 bases, with 10 bases between. CDR1 is MNHNS and CDR2 is SASEGT in the germline V gene. CDR3 length: 13 amino acids. The CDR3 sequence: CASRVGLNQPQHF. DNA of the CDR3: TGTGCCAGCAGGGTGGGGCTAAATCAGCCCCAGCATTTT.

The gene calls are TRBV6-1 and TRBJ1-5; 9 nucleotides match TRBD1. This CDR3 is 16 amino acids long. CDR1 and CDR2 from the germline V gene are MNHNS and SASEGT. J was trimmed by 6 bases and V by 0 bases; bases with no gene match: 6. This CDR3 reads CASSEAGGQGGQPQHF. The CDR3 DNA is TGTGCCAGCAGTGAAGCGGGGGGACAGGGCGGTCAGCCCCAGCATTTT.

The sample holds a few counts of this clone. This chain uses TRBV6-1 with TRBJ1-3; the match to TRBD1 covers 7 bases. The CDR3 totals 14 residues. Germline CDR1 and CDR2: MNHNS and SASEGT. Trimming cost V 4 bases and J 4 bases; bases outside gene matches: 4. The CDR3 sequence: CASSAQGGGNTIYF. In nucleotides, the CDR3 is TGTGCCAGCAGTGCCCAGGGGGGAGGAAACACCATATATTTT.

J is TRBJ1-1 and V is TRBV6-5; possibly TRBD1 for D (5 bases). Germline V lookup: CDR1 MNHEY, CDR2 SVGAGI. The CDR3 has 13 amino acids. The V end lost 9 bases, the J end lost 1 base, and 12 bases lay between the germline ends. DNA of the CDR3: TGTGCCAGTAAGGGGCTCCCGAACACTGAAGCTTTCTTT. Amino acids: CASKGLPNTEAFF.

This clone has only one observation. This rearrangement joins TRBV5-6 to TRBJ2-1, with 11 bases fitting TRBD2. V dropped 0 bases and J dropped 2; count of bases not matched to a gene: 1. The CDR3 contains 16 residues. CDR1 is SGHDT and CDR2 is YYEEEE in the germline V gene. The CDR3 DNA reads as TGTGCCAGCAGCTTGGTAGCGGGAGGGCCCTACAATGAGCAGTTCTTC. Its protein is CASSLVAGGPYNEQFF.

The chain links TRBV6-6 to TRBJ2-3; TRBD1 agrees at 10 bases. The CDR3 length is 15 residues. Trimming at V came to 6 bases and at J to 2 bases, leaving 5 bases not matched to a gene. The V gene's germline CDR1 is MNHNY and CDR2 SVGAGI (reference sequence). CDR3 amino acids: CASRTDRGVTDTQYF. DNA of the CDR3: TGTGCCAGCAGGACGGACAGGGGGGTCACAGATACGCAGTATTTT.

This chain links TRBV27 with TRBJ2-5; 11 positions agree with TRBD1. CDR1 is MNHEY and CDR2 is SMNVEV in the germline V gene (reference sequence). The CDR3 covers 14 residues. The V gene end was trimmed by 5 bases and the J gene end by 6 bases; junction bases not matched to a gene: 5. The CDR3 is CASSTGTGGKTQYF. The CDR3 DNA reads TGTGCCAGCAGTACCGGGACAGGGGGTAAGACCCAGTACTTC.

A word on this clone: The junction does not match germline at one end; this may be a read error. The chain is built from TRBV2 and TRBJ2-6; the match to TRBD1 covers 11 bases. The germline V gene has CDR1 SNHLY and CDR2 FYNNEI. The CDR3 runs to 18 residues. The CDR3 DNA is TGTGCCAGCCGAGGGGGGACAGGGGGTTTTTCTGGGGCCAACGGCCTGACTTTC. Protein product: CASRGGTGGFSGANGLTF.

This clone was detected only once. The chain joins TRBV18 to TRBJ1-1; D is unresolved. The germline CDR1 and CDR2 sequences are KGHSH and LQKENI. Trimming left V 6 bases short and J 1 base short, with 9 bases between. The CDR3 is made up of 13 amino acids. CDR3 sequence: CASSEGTNTEAFF. The DNA of the CDR3 is TGTGCCAGCTCCGAGGGAACGAACACTGAAGCTTTCTTT.

The chain employs TRBV19 and TRBJ2-2, with 9 bases fitting TRBD1. V was pared by 10 bases and J by 5 bases, with 5 bases of the junction left unmatched. CDR1 and CDR2 from the germline V gene are LNHDA and SQIVND (reference sequence). This CDR3 is built from 13 residues. The CDR3 sequence is CAIQTGGTGELFF. In DNA, the CDR3 is TGTGCCATTCAGACAGGGGGTACCGGGGAGCTGTTTTTT.

This clone was detected only once. The V call is TRBV7-9, the J call TRBJ2-5; 8 nucleotides align to TRBD2. The CDR3 totals 14 residues. The J segment lost 5 bases and the V segment lost 1 base, leaving 3 bases of the junction unmatched. Germline V CDR1 and CDR2: SEHNR, FQNEAQ (reference sequence). DNA for the CDR3: TGTGCCAGCAGCTTAGTTAGCGGGGTGGAGACCCAGTACTTC. Amino acid sequence: CASSLVSGVETQYF.

This chain uses TRBV21-1 with TRBJ1-6. TRBV21-1 is an annotated pseudogene. CDR3 length: 17 amino acids. The CDR3 loop reads CASSLLRRSSYNSPLHF. CDR3 bases: TGTGCCAGCAGCCTCTTAAGGAGGAGCTCCTATAATTCACCCCTCCACTTT.

CDR3: CASSPRRTGILSSGANVLTF. The DNA of the CDR3 is TGTGCCAGCTCACCACGGAGGACAGGGATTCTTAGCTCTGGGGCCAACGTCCTGACTTTC. The chain recombines TRBV18 with TRBJ2-6; 8 bases line up with TRBD1. The V and J ends lost 1 base and 0 bases, in that order; junction bases with no gene match: 11. Germline V lookup: CDR1 KGHSH, CDR2 LQKENI. This CDR3 contains 20 residues.

This clone turned up a few times. V is TRBV27 and J is TRBJ2-1; 8 bases align to TRBD1. Germline CDR1 is MNHEY and CDR2 is SMNVEV (reference sequence). J gave up 7 bases and V 3 bases, and 5 bases lay outside the gene matches. The CDR3 is 14 residues long. CDR3 DNA: TGTGCCAGCAGTTTCTTGGGACAGGCGAATGAGCAGTTCTTC. The encoded protein is CASSFLGQANEQFF.

V gene TRBV6-5 combines with J gene TRBJ2-2, with D possibly matching TRBD2 (6 bases). The CDR3 loop spans 14 amino acids. Germline CDR1 MNHEY, CDR2 SVGAGI. The V end was cut by 7 bases, the J end by 2 bases, with 11 bases between. The CDR3 protein is CASTRGYNTGELFF. The DNA of the CDR3 is TGTGCCAGCACCCGGGGGTACAACACCGGGGAGCTGTTTTTT.

The chain recombines TRBV7-8 with TRBJ2-7; D may be TRBD1 (6 bases). The CDR3 has 13 amino acids. Trimming removed 8 bases from V and 1 base from J, with 12 bases in between. The germline V gene has CDR1 SGHVS and CDR2 FQNEAQ. CDR3 region: CASGDRNSYEQYF. As DNA, the CDR3 is TGTGCCAGCGGTGACAGGAATTCCTACGAGCAGTACTTC.

This clone was seen only a few times. This rearrangement joins TRBV11-2 to TRBJ2-3; 7 bases agree with TRBD2. The ends lost 3 bases at V and 1 base at J; junction bases unmatched: 1. The V gene's germline CDR1 is SGHAT and CDR2 FQNNGV. The CDR3 spans 14 residues. CDR3 DNA: TGTGCCAGCAGCTTTGCGGGGGGCACAGATACGCAGTATTTT. Encoded protein: CASSFAGGTDTQYF.

V usage is TRBV7-6 and J usage is TRBJ2-5; TRBD2 is a possible D gene (7 bases). Per germline, CDR1 SGHVS and CDR2 FNYEAQ. V lost 0 bases and J lost 5, with 16 bases in between. CDR3 length: 16 residues. The DNA for the CDR3 is TGTGCCAGCAGCTTAGCGCTCGAGGGGGAGGGCGAGACCCAGTACTTC. Protein: CASSLALEGEGETQYF.

Of note for this clone: One end of the junction fails to match germline, which may point to a read error. The identical CDR3 is also encoded by other nucleotide sequences in the sample. CDR3 amino acids: CASSRQGSSEKLFF. DNA of the CDR3: TGTGCCAGCAGTCGACAGGGGAGTAGTGAAAAGCTGTTTTTT. The chain is built from TRBV6-5 and TRBJ1-4, with 8 bases that match TRBD1. The V gene's germline CDR1 is MNHEY and CDR2 SVGAGI. CDR3 length: 14 amino acids.

CDR3 protein: CAFPRTLNTGELFF. Written as DNA, the CDR3 is TGTGCCTTTCCTCGGACTCTTAACACCGGGGAGCTGTTTTTT. The chain has TRBV30 and TRBJ2-2; the D gene is possibly TRBD2 (5 bases). The CDR3 runs 14 residues. Germline CDR1 reads GTSNPN; CDR2 reads SVGIG (reference sequence). V was shortened by 7 bases and J by 2 bases, with 14 bases between the two germline ends.

The chain has TRBV18 and TRBJ2-5; unclear D gene. The CDR3 extends over 17 amino acids. V was shortened by 3 bases and J by 5 bases, with 22 bases between the two germline ends. In germline, CDR1 is KGHSH, CDR2 LQKENI. The CDR3 protein is CASSPDQSLESGETQYF. CDR3 DNA: TGTGCCAGCTCACCGGATCAGAGCCTGGAATCGGGTGAGACCCAGTACTTC. Together with reference TRBV18 and TRBJ2-5, the CDR3 gives the full variable domain: NAGVMQNPRHLVRRRGQEARLRCSPMKGHSHVYWYRQLPEEGLKFMVYLQKENIIDESGMPKERFSAEFPKEGPSILRIQQVVRGDSAAYFCASSPDQSLESGETQYFGPGTRLLVL.

In its sample, this clone was seen once. V gene TRBV9 combines with J gene TRBJ2-7, with 8 nucleotides matching TRBD2. The trim removed 4 bases at V and 3 bases at J, leaving 12 bases unmatched. Germline V gene sequence: CDR1 SGDLS, CDR2 YYNGEE. This CDR3 spans 16 amino acids. CDR3 sequence (DNA): TGTGCCAGCAGCCCACAGGTGATAGCGGGAAACTACGAGCAGTACTTC. Translation gives CASSPQVIAGNYEQYF.